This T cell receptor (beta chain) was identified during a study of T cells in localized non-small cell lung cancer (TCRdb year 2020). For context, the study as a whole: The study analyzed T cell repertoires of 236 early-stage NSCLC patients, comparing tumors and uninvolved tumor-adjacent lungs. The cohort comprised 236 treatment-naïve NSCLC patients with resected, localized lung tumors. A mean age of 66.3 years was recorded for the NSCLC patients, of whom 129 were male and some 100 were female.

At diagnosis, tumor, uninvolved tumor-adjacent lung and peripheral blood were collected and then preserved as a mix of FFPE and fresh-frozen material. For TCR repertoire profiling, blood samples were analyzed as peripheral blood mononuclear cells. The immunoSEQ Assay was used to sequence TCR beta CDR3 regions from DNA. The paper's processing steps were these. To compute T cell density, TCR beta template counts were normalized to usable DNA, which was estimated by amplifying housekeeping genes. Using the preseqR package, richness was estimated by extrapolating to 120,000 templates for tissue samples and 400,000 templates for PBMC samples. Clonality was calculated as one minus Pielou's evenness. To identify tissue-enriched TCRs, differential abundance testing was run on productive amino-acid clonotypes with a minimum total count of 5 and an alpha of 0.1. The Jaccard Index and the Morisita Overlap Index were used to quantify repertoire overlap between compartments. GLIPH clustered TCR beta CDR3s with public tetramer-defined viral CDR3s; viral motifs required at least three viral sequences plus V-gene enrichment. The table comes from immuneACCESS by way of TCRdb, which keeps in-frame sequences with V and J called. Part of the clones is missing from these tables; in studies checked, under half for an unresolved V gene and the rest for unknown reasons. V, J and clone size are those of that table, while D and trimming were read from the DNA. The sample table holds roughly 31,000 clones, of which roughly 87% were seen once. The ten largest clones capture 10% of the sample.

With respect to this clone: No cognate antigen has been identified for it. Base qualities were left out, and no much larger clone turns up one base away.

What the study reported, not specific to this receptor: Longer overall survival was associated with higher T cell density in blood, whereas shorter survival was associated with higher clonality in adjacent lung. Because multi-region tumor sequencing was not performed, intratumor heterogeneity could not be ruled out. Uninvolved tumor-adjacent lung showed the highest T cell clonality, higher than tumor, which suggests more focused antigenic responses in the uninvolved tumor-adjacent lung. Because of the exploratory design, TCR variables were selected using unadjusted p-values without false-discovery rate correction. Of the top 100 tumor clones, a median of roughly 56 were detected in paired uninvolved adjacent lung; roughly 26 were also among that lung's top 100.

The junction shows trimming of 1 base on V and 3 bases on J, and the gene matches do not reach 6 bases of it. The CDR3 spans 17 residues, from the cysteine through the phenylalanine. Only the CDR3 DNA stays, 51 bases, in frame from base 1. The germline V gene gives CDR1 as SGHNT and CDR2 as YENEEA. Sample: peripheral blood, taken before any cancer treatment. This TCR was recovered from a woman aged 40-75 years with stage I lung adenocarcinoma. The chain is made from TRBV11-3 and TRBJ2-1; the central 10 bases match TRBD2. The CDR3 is CASSLGGSGRFYNEQFF. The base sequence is TGTGCCAGCAGCTTAGGGGGTAGCGGGAGGTTCTACAATGAGCAGTTCTTC.